This TCR beta chain was retrieved from a study of blood T cells in healthy people across ages. The wider study: About one barcoded beta molecule per two T cells came from capture by template switching. Study-level findings and limits: Donor CMV status, an unknown factor, possibly confounded changes in expanded clonotypes.

This clonotype was detected a few times. Its matching antigen is unknown. It was with a sample-barcoded 5' primer and a J-beta primer mix that a second PCR of roughly 6 to 11 cycles was run. TCRdb ran MiXCR on the 5' RACE reads and lists one entry per CDR3 protein. Among 1.5 million or so distinct CDR3 sequences listed, 42% were seen once. Material: blood. This TCR derives from a young woman in good health.

CDR3 region: CAISEPGLETYEQYF. CDR3 DNA: TGTGCCATCAGTGAACCAGGGCTCGAAACCTACGAGCAGTACTTC. The V and J genes are TRBV10-3 and TRBJ2-7; tentatively, D is TRBD1 (5 bases). V lost 3 bases and J lost 2, with 14 bases in between. CDR1 is ENHRY, CDR2 SYGVKD, per germline. The CDR3 contains 15 residues.